The source of this T cell receptor (beta chain) is a study of cytomegalovirus exposure and HLA in healthy donors. Profiling relied on immunoSEQ multiplex PCR, and the TCRdb table lists in-frame clones only, not all of them. The table shows roughly 100,000 clones, with just under 95% occurring only once. This CDR3 is 14 amino acids long. With V trimmed by 10 bases and J by 3 bases, 8 bases remained unmatched. Germline values: CDR1 ENHRY, CDR2 SYGVKD. Study results and limitations: There were over 150 TCR beta chains listed as cytomegalovirus-associated.

With regard to this clone: Its antigen is currently unknown.

What was sequenced was PBMCs. The TCR sequence derives from a woman under 30 in good health and CMV-seronegative. The chain is built from TRBV10-3 and TRBJ2-5; 10 bases line up with TRBD2. This chain's CDR3 is CATSSGGYKETQYF. The CDR3 DNA follows: TGTGCCACCTCTAGCGGGGGCTATAAAGAGACCCAGTACTTC.